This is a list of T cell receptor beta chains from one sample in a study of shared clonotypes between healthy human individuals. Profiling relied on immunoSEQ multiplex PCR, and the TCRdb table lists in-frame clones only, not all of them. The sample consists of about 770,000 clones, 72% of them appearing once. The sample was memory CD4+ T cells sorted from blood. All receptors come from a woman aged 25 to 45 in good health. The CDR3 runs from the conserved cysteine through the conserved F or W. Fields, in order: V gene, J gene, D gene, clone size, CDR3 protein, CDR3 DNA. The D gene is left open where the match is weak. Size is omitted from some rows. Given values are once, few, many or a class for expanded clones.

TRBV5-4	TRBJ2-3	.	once	CASSLDRGPTDTQYF	TGTGCCAGCAGCTTGGATCGGGGACCCACAGATACGCAGTATTTT
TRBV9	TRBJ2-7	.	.	CASSGGWDNSYEQYF	TGTGCCAGCAGCGGAGGGTGGGACAACTCCTACGAGCAGTACTTC
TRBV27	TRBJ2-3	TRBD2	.	CASSRREGQDTQYF	TGTGCCAGCAGCCGGCGGGAGGGCCAGGATACGCAGTATTTT
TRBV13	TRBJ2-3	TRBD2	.	CASRRLAGDVDTQYF	TGTGCCAGCAGGCGGCTAGCGGGAGATGTAGATACGCAGTATTTT
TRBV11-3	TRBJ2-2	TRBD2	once	CASSLTSGSGGELFF	TGTGCCAGCAGCTTGACTAGCGGGAGTGGCGGGGAGCTGTTTTTT
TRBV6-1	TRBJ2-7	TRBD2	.	CASSERLAGAYEQYF	TGTGCCAGCAGTGAAAGACTAGCGGGAGCCTACGAGCAGTACTTC
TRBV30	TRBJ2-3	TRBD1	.	CAWSTGQGGGTDTQYF	TGTGCCTGGAGCACGGGACAGGGGGGAGGCACAGATACGCAGTATTTT
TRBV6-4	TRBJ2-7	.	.	CASSDPVRNYEQYF	TGTGCCAGCAGTGATCCAGTGCGGAACTACGAGCAGTACTTC
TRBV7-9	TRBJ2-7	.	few	CASSLGYQVEEQYF	TGTGCCAGCAGCTTAGGGTACCAGGTCGAAGAGCAGTACTTC
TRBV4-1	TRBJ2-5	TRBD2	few	CASSETSQVLEQYF	TGCGCCAGCAGCGAGACTAGCCAGGTCTTGGAGCAGTACTTC
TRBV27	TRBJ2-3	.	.	CASSRGTFNTDTQYF	TGTGCCAGCAGCAGGGGGACTTTTAACACAGATACGCAGTATTTT
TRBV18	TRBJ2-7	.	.	CASSLVDRAEQYF	TGTGCCAGCTCACTCGTTGATAGGGCCGAGCAGTACTTC
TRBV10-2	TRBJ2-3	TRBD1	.	CASSPPDRGVTDTQYF	TGCGCCAGCAGCCCACCGGACAGGGGCGTCACAGATACGCAGTATTTT
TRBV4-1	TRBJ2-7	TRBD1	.	CASSRGRRTGFYEQYF	TGCGCCAGCAGCCGCGGACGACGGACAGGTTTCTACGAGCAGTACTTC
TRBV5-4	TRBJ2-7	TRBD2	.	CASSRTGLADYEQYF	TGTGCCAGCAGCCGTACGGGACTAGCAGATTACGAGCAGTACTTC
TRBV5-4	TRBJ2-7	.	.	CASSQGGVRYEQYF	TGTGCCAGCAGCCAGGGCGGGGTACGATACGAGCAGTACTTC
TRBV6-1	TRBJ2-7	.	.	CASSLIRGEQYF	TGTGCCAGCAGCCTAATCCGAGGGGAGCAGTACTTC
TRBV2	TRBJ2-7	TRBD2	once	CASRMSSGRAPYEQYF	TGTGCCAGCAGGATGTCTAGCGGGAGGGCCCCCTACGAGCAGTACTTC
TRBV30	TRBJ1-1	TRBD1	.	CAWSLRPGQGVLGTEAFF	TGTGCCTGGAGTCTCCGGCCGGGACAGGGGGTGCTGGGGACTGAAGCTTTCTTT
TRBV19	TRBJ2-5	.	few	CASSISEGEGETQYF	TGTGCCAGTAGTATTTCCGAGGGGGAAGGCGAGACCCAGTACTTC
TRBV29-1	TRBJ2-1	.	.	CSVLRGFGSDEQFF	TGCAGCGTTCTTCGGGGTTTCGGAAGCGATGAGCAGTTCTTC
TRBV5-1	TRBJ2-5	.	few	CASSLVRGGKETQYF	TGCGCCAGCAGCTTGGTCCGGGGCGGGAAAGAGACCCAGTACTTC
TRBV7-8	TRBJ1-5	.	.	CASSLVSGAHQPQHF	TGTGCCAGCAGCTTAGTTTCCGGGGCCCATCAGCCCCAGCATTTT
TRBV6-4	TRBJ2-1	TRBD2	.	CASSDRGAGGRNEQFF	TGTGCCAGCAGTGACCGAGGGGCGGGAGGGCGCAATGAGCAGTTCTTC
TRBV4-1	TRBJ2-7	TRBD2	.	CASSQGLAGVYEQYF	TGCGCCAGCAGCCAGGGACTAGCGGGAGTCTACGAGCAGTACTTC
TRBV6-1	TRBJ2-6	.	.	CASSAGHSGANVLTF	TGTGCCAGCAGTGCCGGGCACTCTGGGGCCAACGTCCTGACTTTC
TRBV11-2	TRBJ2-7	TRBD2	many	CASSLSGNSYEQYF	TGTGCCAGCAGCCTGAGCGGGAACTCCTACGAGCAGTACTTC
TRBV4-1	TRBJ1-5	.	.	CASRQVFSSNQPQHF	TGCGCCAGCCGACAGGTTTTTTCGAGCAATCAGCCCCAGCATTTT
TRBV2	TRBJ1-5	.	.	CASSEAGTSWQPQHF	TGTGCCAGCAGTGAAGCCGGGACCTCCTGGCAGCCCCAGCATTTT
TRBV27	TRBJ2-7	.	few	CASSRDISGSEQYF	TGTGCCAGCAGCCGGGACATCTCCGGTAGCGAGCAGTACTTC
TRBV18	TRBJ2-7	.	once	CASSRNRAESYEQYF	TGTGCCAGCTCCCGAAACCGGGCGGAATCCTACGAGCAGTACTTC
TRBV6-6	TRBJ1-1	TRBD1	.	CASSHWTGPNTEAFF	TGTGCCAGCAGTCATTGGACAGGCCCGAACACTGAAGCTTTCTTT
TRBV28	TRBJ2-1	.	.	CASSSSGTSYNEQFF	TGTGCCAGCAGTTCCTCGGGGACCTCCTACAATGAGCAGTTCTTC
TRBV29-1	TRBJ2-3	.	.	CSVGAVSHPTLSQYF	TGCAGCGTGGGGGCTGTAAGCCACCCAACGCTTTCGCAGTATTTT
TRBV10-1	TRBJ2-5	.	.	CASSEAGIQETQYF	TGCGCCAGCAGTGAGGCGGGGATCCAAGAGACCCAGTACTTC
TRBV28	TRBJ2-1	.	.	CASTSRGAGNNEQFF	TGTGCCAGCACTAGCCGGGGGGCAGGGAACAATGAGCAGTTCTTC
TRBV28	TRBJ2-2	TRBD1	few	CASTPGQGTRELFF	TGTGCCAGCACCCCCGGACAGGGGACCAGGGAGCTGTTTTTT
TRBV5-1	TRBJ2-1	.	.	CASSHLLGKYNEQFF	TGCGCCAGCAGCCACCTACTAGGAAAGTACAATGAGCAGTTCTTC
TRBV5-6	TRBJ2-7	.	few	CASSLTQNTYEQYF	TGTGCCAGCAGCTTGACACAAAATACCTACGAGCAGTACTTC
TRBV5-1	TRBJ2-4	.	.	CASSTDVNAKNIQYF	TGCGCCAGCAGCACGGACGTCAACGCCAAAAACATTCAGTACTTC
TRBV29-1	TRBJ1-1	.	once	CSVVGRSTEAFF	TGCAGCGTTGTAGGCAGGAGCACTGAAGCTTTCTTT
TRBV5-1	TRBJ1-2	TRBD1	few	CASSNTGGALDYGYTF	TGCGCCAGCAGCAATACAGGGGGCGCCTTAGACTATGGCTACACCTTC
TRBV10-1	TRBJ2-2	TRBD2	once	CASSEASGRTGELFF	TGCGCCAGCAGTGAGGCTAGCGGGAGGACCGGGGAGCTGTTTTTT
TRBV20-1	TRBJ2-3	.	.	CSARDLDTQYF	TGCAGTGCTAGAGATCTTGATACGCAGTATTTT
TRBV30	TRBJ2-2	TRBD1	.	CAWATQGADGELFF	TGTGCCTGGGCCACACAGGGGGCGGACGGGGAGCTGTTTTTT
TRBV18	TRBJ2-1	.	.	CASSPSVTGGFNEQFF	TGTGCCAGCTCACCGTCGGTCACGGGCGGCTTCAATGAGCAGTTCTTC
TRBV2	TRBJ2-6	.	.	CASKTGWSSGANVLTF	TGTGCCAGCAAAACAGGGTGGTCCTCTGGGGCCAACGTCCTGACTTTC
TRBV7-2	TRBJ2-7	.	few	CASSLAGLDSGEYF	TGTGCCAGCAGCTTAGCAGGCCTAGACTCGGGGGAGTACTTC
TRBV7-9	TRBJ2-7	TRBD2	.	CASRTTSGMYEQYF	TGTGCCAGCAGGACGACTAGCGGGATGTACGAGCAGTACTTC
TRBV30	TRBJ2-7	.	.	CAWSVLPHLNEQYF	TGTGCCTGGAGTGTACTCCCCCATTTAAACGAGCAGTACTTC
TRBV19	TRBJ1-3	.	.	CASSMGDSGNTIYF	TGTGCCAGTAGTATGGGGGACTCTGGAAACACCATATATTTT
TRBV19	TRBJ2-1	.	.	CASSIEGNQNNEQFF	TGTGCCAGTAGTATAGAGGGCAACCAGAACAATGAGCAGTTCTTC
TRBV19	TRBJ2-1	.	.	CASSIGPDTSEQFF	TGTGCCAGTAGTATAGGCCCGGACACCAGCGAGCAGTTCTTC
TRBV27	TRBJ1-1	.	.	CASSLYPGVNTEAFF	TGTGCCAGCAGTCTATACCCAGGGGTGAACACTGAAGCTTTCTTT
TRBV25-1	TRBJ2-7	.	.	CASSDTYRETYEQYF	TGTGCCAGCAGTGACACCTACAGGGAGACCTACGAGCAGTACTTC